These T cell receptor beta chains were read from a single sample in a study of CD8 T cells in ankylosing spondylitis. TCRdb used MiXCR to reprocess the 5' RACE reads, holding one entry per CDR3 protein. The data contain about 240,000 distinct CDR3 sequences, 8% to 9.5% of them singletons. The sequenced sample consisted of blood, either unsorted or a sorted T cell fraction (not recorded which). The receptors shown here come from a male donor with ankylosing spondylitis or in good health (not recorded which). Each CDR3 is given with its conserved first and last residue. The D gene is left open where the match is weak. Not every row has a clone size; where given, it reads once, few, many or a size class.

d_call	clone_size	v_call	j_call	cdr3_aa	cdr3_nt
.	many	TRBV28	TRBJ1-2	CASSCHWPNYGYTF	TGTGCCAGCAGTTGCCATTGGCCAAATTATGGCTACACCTTC
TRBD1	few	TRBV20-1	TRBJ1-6	CSARGQGSYNSPLHF	TGCAGTGCTAGGGGACAGGGCTCCTATAATTCACCCCTCCACTTT
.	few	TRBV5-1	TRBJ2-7	CASSLAARVQYF	TGCGCCAGCAGCTTGGCAGCCAGGGTACAGTACTTC
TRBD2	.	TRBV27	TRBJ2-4	CARSPGTSGGLEGPYF	TGTGCCAGAAGTCCAGGGACTAGCGGGGGCCTAGAGGGTCCGTACTTC
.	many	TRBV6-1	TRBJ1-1	CASSLPARRTEAFF	TGTGCCAGCAGCCTTCCCGCCCGGAGGACTGAAGCTTTCTTT
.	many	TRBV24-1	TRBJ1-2	CATSVKPEGGYGYTF	TGTGCCACCAGTGTAAAACCGGAGGGAGGGTATGGCTACACCTTC
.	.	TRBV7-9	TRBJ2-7	CASSLGGGDEQYF	TGTGCCAGCAGCTTAGGGGGAGGTGACGAGCAGTACTTC
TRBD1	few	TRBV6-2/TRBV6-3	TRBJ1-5	CASSYQQGRGSNQPQHF	TGTGCCAGCAGTTACCAACAGGGGAGGGGGAGCAATCAGCCCCAGCATTTT
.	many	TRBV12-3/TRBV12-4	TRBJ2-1	CASSFSGQSNEQFF	TGTGCCAGCAGTTTCTCTGGACAGTCCAATGAGCAGTTCTTC
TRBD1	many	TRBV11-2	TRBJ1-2	CASTQQGPYGYTF	TGTGCCAGCACCCAACAGGGGCCCTATGGCTACACCTTC
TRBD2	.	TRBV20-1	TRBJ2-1	CSARDGGGINDEQFF	TGCAGTGCTAGAGATGGGGGGGGAATCAACGATGAGCAGTTCTTC
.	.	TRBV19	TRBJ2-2	CATNMGPPFTGELFF	TGTGCCACAAATATGGGGCCGCCATTTACCGGGGAGCTGTTTTTT
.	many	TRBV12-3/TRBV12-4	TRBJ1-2	CASSFALWDGYGYTF	TGTGCCAGCAGTTTTGCCCTCTGGGACGGATATGGCTACACCTTC
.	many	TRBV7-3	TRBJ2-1	CASSQGWRGIKNEQFF	TGTGCCAGCAGCCAGGGGTGGAGGGGAATTAAAAATGAGCAGTTCTTC
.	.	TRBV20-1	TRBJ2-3	CSARPRGSTDTQYF	TGCAGTGCCAGACCCCGCGGGAGCACAGATACGCAGTATTTT
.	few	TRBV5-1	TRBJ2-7	CASSLGPLYEQYF	TGCGCCAGCAGCTTGGGACCGCTCTACGAGCAGTACTTC
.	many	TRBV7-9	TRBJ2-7	CASSLAQREEQYF	TGTGCCAGCAGCTTAGCGCAAAGGGAGGAGCAGTACTTC
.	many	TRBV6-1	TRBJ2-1	CASSVVSGSYNEQFF	TGTGCCAGCAGTGTAGTAAGCGGATCCTACAATGAGCAGTTCTTC
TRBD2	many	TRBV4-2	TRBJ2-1	CASSQAVGLAGAEFF	TGTGCCAGCAGCCAAGCTGTCGGGCTAGCGGGAGCGGAGTTCTTC
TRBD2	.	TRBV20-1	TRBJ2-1	CSAPRPSGSRDEQFF	TGCAGTGCCCCTCGCCCTAGCGGGAGTAGGGATGAGCAGTTCTTC
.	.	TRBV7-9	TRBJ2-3	CASSFERNGDTQYF	TGTGCCAGCAGCTTCGAACGGAACGGGGATACGCAGTATTTT
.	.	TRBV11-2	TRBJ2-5	CASTPRGGGSETQYF	TGTGCCAGCACCCCGAGAGGGGGAGGGTCCGAGACCCAGTACTTC
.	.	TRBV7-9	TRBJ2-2	CASGTVTNTGELFF	TGTGCCAGCGGGACTGTGACGAACACCGGGGAGCTGTTTTTT
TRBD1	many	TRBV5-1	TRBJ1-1	CASSLQGASGTEAFF	TGCGCCAGCAGCTTACAGGGGGCGAGTGGAACTGAAGCTTTCTTT
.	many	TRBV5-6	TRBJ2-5	CASSPRQRNYQETQYF	TGTGCCAGCAGCCCAAGACAGAGAAACTACCAAGAGACCCAGTACTTC
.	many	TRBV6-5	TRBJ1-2	CASSYSRGTYGYTF	TGTGCCAGCAGTTACTCGCGGGGGACCTATGGCTACACCTTC
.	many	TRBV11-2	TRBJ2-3	CASSLRIRATDTQYF	TGTGCCAGCAGCTTACGAATAAGGGCCACAGATACGCAGTATTTT
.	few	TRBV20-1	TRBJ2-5	CSAGRARETQYF	TGCAGTGCCGGACGGGCTCGAGAGACCCAGTACTTC
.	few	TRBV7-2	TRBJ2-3	CASSLAGAGVADTQYF	TGTGCCAGCAGCTTAGCGGGAGCTGGGGTTGCAGATACGCAGTATTTT
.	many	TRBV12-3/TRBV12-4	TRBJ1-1	CASSFSGANTEAFF	TGTGCCAGCAGTTTTTCGGGGGCCAACACTGAAGCTTTCTTT
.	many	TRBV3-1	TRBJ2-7	CASSQAVQDKQYF	TGTGCCAGCAGCCAAGCGGTACAGGACAAGCAGTACTTC
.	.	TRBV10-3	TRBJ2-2	CAISASSPGELFF	TGTGCCATCAGTGCCTCATCCCCCGGGGAGCTGTTTTTT
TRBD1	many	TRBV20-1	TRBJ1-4	CSASNRGRREKLFF	TGCAGTGCTTCTAACAGGGGGCGAAGGGAAAAACTGTTTTTT
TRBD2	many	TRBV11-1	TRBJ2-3	CASSSRTSGSLTSDTQYF	TGTGCCAGCAGCTCCCGGACTAGCGGGAGCCTAACGTCAGATACGCAGTATTTT
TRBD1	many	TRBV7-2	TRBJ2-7	CASSSLGTGGSHEQYF	TGTGCCAGCAGCTCCCTCGGAACAGGGGGCTCCCACGAGCAGTACTTC
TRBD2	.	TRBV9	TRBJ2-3	CASSVNSGYTDTQYF	TGTGCCAGCAGCGTGAATAGCGGGTACACAGATACGCAGTATTTT
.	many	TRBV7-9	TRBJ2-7	CASSSHLLQQYF	TGTGCCAGCAGCTCCCACCTACTCCAGCAGTACTTC
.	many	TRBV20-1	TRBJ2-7	CSARDGTEGEQYF	TGCAGTGCTAGAGATGGAACAGAAGGGGAGCAGTACTTC
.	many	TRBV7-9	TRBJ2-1	CASSGGVYNEQFF	TGTGCCAGCAGCGGGGGAGTATACAATGAGCAGTTCTTC
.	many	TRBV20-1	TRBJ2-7	CSVPAGQEHEQYF	TGCAGTGTACCCGCAGGTCAAGAGCACGAGCAGTACTTC
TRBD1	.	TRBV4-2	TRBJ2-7	CASSQAPGQGSDEQYF	TGTGCCAGCAGCCAAGCTCCGGGACAGGGTTCGGACGAGCAGTACTTC
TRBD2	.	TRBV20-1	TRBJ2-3	CSAKAGVTDTQYF	TGCAGTGCTAAAGCGGGAGTTACAGATACGCAGTATTTT
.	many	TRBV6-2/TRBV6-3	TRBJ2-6	CASSYRHTGANVLTF	TGTGCCAGCAGTTATCGACATACTGGGGCCAACGTCCTGACTTTC
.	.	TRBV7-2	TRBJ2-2	CASSWPWQRDRTGELFF	TGTGCCAGCAGCTGGCCGTGGCAGAGGGATAGGACCGGGGAGCTGTTTTTT
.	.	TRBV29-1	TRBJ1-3	CSVPGGGNTIYF	TGCAGCGTTCCTGGGGGCGGAAACACCATATATTTT
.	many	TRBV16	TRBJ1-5	CASGVGNQPQHF	TGTGCCAGCGGGGTGGGCAATCAGCCCCAGCATTTT
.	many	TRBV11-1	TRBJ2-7	CASSLANGGTYEQYF	TGTGCCAGCAGCTTAGCAAACGGCGGCACCTACGAGCAGTACTTC
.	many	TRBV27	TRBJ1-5	CASRTGYQPQHF	TGTGCCAGCAGAACAGGGTATCAGCCCCAGCATTTT
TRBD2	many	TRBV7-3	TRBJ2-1	CASNPRGERGNNEQFF	TGTGCCAGCAACCCCCGGGGGGAGCGGGGAAACAATGAGCAGTTCTTC
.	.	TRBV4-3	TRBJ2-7	CASSQDARYEQYF	TGCGCCAGCAGCCAAGATGCCAGATACGAGCAGTACTTC
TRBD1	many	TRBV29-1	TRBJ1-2	CSVGQAGEYGYTF	TGCAGCGTAGGACAGGCGGGTGAATATGGCTACACCTTC
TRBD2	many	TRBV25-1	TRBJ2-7	CASSVSGAISYEQYF	TGTGCCAGCAGTGTAAGCGGGGCAATCTCCTACGAGCAGTACTTC
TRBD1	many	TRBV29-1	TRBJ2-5	CSAKTGGTETQYF	TGCAGCGCCAAAACAGGGGGCACAGAGACCCAGTACTTC
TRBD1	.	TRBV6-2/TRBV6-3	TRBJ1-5	CASSYLRTGSQQHF	TGTGCCAGCAGTTACCTACGGACAGGGTCTCAACAGCATTTT
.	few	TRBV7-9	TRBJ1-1	CATGRQTSSTFF	TGTGCCACCGGGAGACAGACCAGCTCAACTTTCTTT